This T cell receptor beta chain was observed in a study of patients and donors after allogeneic stem cell transplantation. TCRdb passed the RT-PCR reads through MiXCR, listing each CDR3 protein once. There are roughly 230,000 distinct CDR3 sequences in the sample; around 14% occur only once, and around a tenth lies in the top ten. CDR1 is MNHNS, CDR2 SASEGT, per germline. V lost 4 bases, J lost 3 bases, and 8 bases stayed unmatched. This CDR3 has 16 amino acids. The chain employs TRBV6-1 and TRBJ1-5; 8 nucleotides agree with TRBD1. Sequenced input: blood, either unsorted or a sorted T cell fraction (not recorded which). The TCR sequence derives from a human donor who was either an allogeneic HSCT recipient or a stem cell or donor lymphocyte infusion donor (not recorded which). It is not recorded whose cells these are; they may come from a transplant donor. CDR3 protein: CASSVMDRAYNQPQHF. The CDR3 nucleotides are TGTGCCAGCAGTGTAATGGACAGGGCTTACAATCAGCCCCAGCATTTT.